What follows are 9 T cell receptor beta chains derived from one specimen sequenced in a study of blood T cells in healthy people across ages. Together with a sample-barcoded 5' primer, a J-beta primer mix was included in a second PCR lasting about 6 to 11 cycles. TCRdb recomputed calls from the 5' RACE reads with MiXCR, one row per CDR3 protein. The sample includes hundreds of thousands of distinct CDR3 sequences, about three fifths of them seen just once. The sequenced sample was blood. The receptors shown here come from a man aged 25 to 45 in good health.

This clonotype has just a few counts. This chain links TRBV7-3 with TRBJ2-1; D perhaps matches TRBD2 (7 bases). V gave up 5 bases and J gave up 6 bases, with 14 bases separating them. This CDR3 region has 14 residues. Per the germline V gene, CDR1 is SGHTA and CDR2 is FQGTGA. The CDR3 DNA follows: TGTGCCAGCAGCCCTGGGGGGGCGAGCAATGAGCAGTTCTTC. Protein sequence: CASSPGGASNEQFF. Full variable domain (missing parts from reference TRBV7-3 and TRBJ2-1): GAGVSQTPSNKVTEKGKYVELRCDPISGHTALYWYRQSLGQGPEFLIYFQGTGAADDSGLPNDRFFAVRPEGSVSTLKIQRTERGDSAVYLCASSPGGASNEQFFGPGTRLTVL.

This clonotype was seen a few times. This chain joins TRBV20-1 and TRBJ2-1; D call uncertain. The germline V gene encodes CDR1 DFQATT and CDR2 SNEGSKA (reference sequence). This CDR3 has 11 amino acids. V lost 5 bases and J lost 7, with 9 bases in between. The CDR3 region has the DNA TGCAGTGCTGCCCCCGTGAATGAGCAGTTCTTC. It encodes CSAAPVNEQFF.

The chain uses TRBV20-1 and TRBJ2-3; TRBD2 is a possible D gene (5 bases). Germline-derived CDR1 and CDR2 are DFQATT and SNEGSKA (reference sequence). Trimming took off 1 base at V and 10 bases at J, with 15 bases between the two ends. This CDR3 has 13 amino acids. CDR3 bases: TGCAGTGCTAGAGTAGGAGGCCCGGACCCGCAGTATTTT. It encodes CSARVGGPDPQYF.

This clonotype was recorded once. A much larger clone differs by one base, so this may be a read error. J is TRBJ2-7 and V is TRBV12-3 or TRBV12-4; D gene unclear. The CDR3 runs 14 residues. The CDR3 DNA reads as TGTGCCAGCAGACGGGCTGGTGGCTCCGACGAGCAGTACTTC. Protein sequence: CASRRAGGSDEQYF.

The chain combines TRBV28 with TRBJ2-5; 8 bases are shared with TRBD2. The J call is doubtful: the DNA matches TRBJ2-7 better. The germline CDR1 and CDR2 sequences are MDHEN and SYDVKM. This CDR3 contains 15 residues. CDR3 region: CASSGLGLVTDEQYF. CDR3 bases: TGTGCCAGCAGTGGGTTGGGACTAGTAACCGACGAGCAGTACTTC.

The genes are TRBV9 and TRBJ1-2; no definite D call. The germline V gene encodes CDR1 SGDLS and CDR2 YYNGEE. Trimming cost V 3 bases and J 6 bases, with 12 bases left between them. The CDR3 consists of 13 residues. The CDR3 DNA sequence: TGTGCCAGCAGCGCAAGGGTAGGCGATGGCTACACCTTC. Protein product: CASSARVGDGYTF. Full variable domain (missing parts from reference TRBV9 and TRBJ1-2): DSGVTQTPKHLITATGQRVTLRCSPRSGDLSVYWYQQSLDQGLQFLIQYYNGEERAKGNILERFSAQQFPDLHSELNLSSLELGDSALYFCASSARVGDGYTFGSGTRLTVV.

This clonotype was counted once. The chain is built from TRBV20-1 and TRBJ2-4, with 7 bases matching TRBD2. Per germline, CDR1 DFQATT and CDR2 SNEGSKA (reference sequence). J was trimmed by 5 bases and V by 6 bases; bases with no gene match: 13. The CDR3 extends over 15 amino acids. CDR3 in amino acids: CSARLQGTTQNIQYF. CDR3 nucleotide sequence: TGCAGTGCGAGGCTGCAAGGGACTACCCAAAACATTCAGTACTTC.

This clonotype was recorded a few times. The rearrangement joins TRBV20-1 to TRBJ1-2, with D hard to call. The CDR3 has 12 amino acids. The V gene's germline CDR1 is DFQATT and CDR2 SNEGSKA (reference sequence). V was cut by 0 bases and J by 5 bases, with 7 bases left in between. The CDR3 reads CSARDQAYGYTF. Written as DNA, the CDR3 is TGCAGTGCTAGAGATCAGGCTTATGGCTACACCTTC.

The V and J genes are TRBV6-2 or TRBV6-3 and TRBJ1-2, with 8 bases fitting TRBD1. The ends lost 6 bases at V and 4 bases at J; junction bases unmatched: 10. The CDR3 is 15 amino acids. Germline V gene lookup returns CDR1 MNHEY and CDR2 SVGEGT. The CDR3 region is CASRPNVGTGYGYTF. The CDR3 coding sequence is TGTGCCAGCAGACCCAACGTAGGGACAGGCTATGGCTACACCTTC.